The sequence of this T cell receptor (beta chain) was determined in a study of T cells after yellow fever vaccination. Study details: Preparing low-cell-number fractions relied on SMART-Seq v4 Ultra Low Input.

Points from the study as a whole: Booster sampling recovered most clones from primary vaccination (96% CD4, roughly 88% CD8).

The germline CDR1 and CDR2 sequences are SGHTA and FQGTGA. Deletions cut 1 base from V and 4 bases from J, with 10 bases between. This CDR3 has 15 amino acids. Making TCR cDNA involved 5'RACE template switching, which added UMIs and a universal primer site. TCRdb reprocessed the 5' RACE reads via MiXCR and lists one record per CDR3 protein. The sample lists approximately 510,000 distinct CDR3 sequences; about a fifth were seen once. This clonotype occurred a few times. What it binds is unknown. The receptor comes from a young man who received the YFV17D yellow fever vaccine. The chain combines TRBV7-3 with TRBJ2-2; D gene unclear. The specimen comprised PBMCs, sampled 21 days after the first yellow fever vaccination. The CDR3 DNA follows: TGTGCCAGCAGCTTAAAAGGAGCGCTCACCGGGGAGCTGTTTTTT. This translates into CASSLKGALTGELFF.